This passage covers 27 T cell receptor beta chains from one sample sequenced in a study of T-cell reconstitution after alpha-beta-depleted transplantation in children. TCRbeta library preparation incorporated unique molecular identifiers. One entry per CDR3 protein results from TCRdb running MiXCR on the PCR reads. The sample contains about 690,000 distinct CDR3 sequences, roughly 15% of which appear only once. Sequencing used PBMCs from the stem cell graft donor, obtained from the stem cell graft. These receptors originate from a human donor who donated a stem cell graft to a child with acute myeloid leukemia.

The chain joins TRBV18 to TRBJ2-3; 7 bases are shared with TRBD1. V lost 6 bases to trimming and J lost 1 base; unmatched junction nucleotides: 7. The CDR3 contains 15 residues. CDR1 is KGHSH and CDR2 is LQKENI in the germline V gene. CDR3 sequence reads: CASSMDRWGTDTQYF. In nucleotides, the CDR3 is TGTGCCAGCTCGATGGACAGGTGGGGCACAGATACGCAGTATTTT.

This rearrangement joins TRBV12-3 or TRBV12-4 to TRBJ2-4, with D perhaps assigned TRBD1 or TRBD2 (5 bases each). V was cut by 1 base and J by 0 bases, with 13 bases left in between. The CDR3 runs to 17 residues. The CDR3 loop is CASSLGFRDLAKNIQYF. As DNA, the CDR3 is TGTGCCAGCAGTTTAGGGTTTCGGGACCTAGCCAAAAACATTCAGTACTTC.

J is TRBJ1-1 and V is TRBV7-3; no reliable D call. Trimming took 2 bases from V and 4 from J, leaving 8 bases between them. CDR3 length: 13 amino acids. CDR1 is SGHTA, CDR2 FQGTGA, per germline. The DNA of the CDR3 is TGTGCCAGCAGCTTAGGGTCATCCACTGAAGCTTTCTTT. This translates into CASSLGSSTEAFF.

This clonotype was counted ten times or more. V gene TRBV29-1 combines with J gene TRBJ2-7; TRBD1 matches at 7 bases. Germline trimming cut 4 bases from V and 6 bases from J; bases unmatched to any gene: 6. The CDR3 is made up of 12 amino acids. Germline CDR1 reads SQVTM; CDR2 reads ANQGSEA. CDR3: CSVGDSLGEQYV. DNA for the CDR3: TGCAGCGTTGGGGACAGCCTCGGCGAGCAGTACGTC.

The chain joins TRBV5-1 to TRBJ2-1; tentative D call: TRBD1 (6 bases). The CDR3 runs to 15 residues. The V end lost 3 bases, the J end lost 6 bases, and 16 bases lay between the germline ends. Per germline, CDR1 SGHRS and CDR2 YFSETQ. The CDR3 coding sequence is TGCGCCAGCAGCTGGGGGCCCGAGGTGGGCAATGAGCAGTTCTTC. Residues: CASSWGPEVGNEQFF.

The V and J genes are TRBV29-1 and TRBJ2-3, with 7 nucleotides matching TRBD2. Trimming cost V 4 bases and J 2 bases; bases outside gene matches: 15. The CDR3 spans 17 residues. Germline CDR1 SQVTM, CDR2 ANQGSEA. CDR3 in DNA: TGCAGCGTTGTGGGGGGGGAGGACTCAGATCCCACAGATACGCAGTATTTT. Protein product: CSVVGGEDSDPTDTQYF.

This clonotype was picked up many times. The V gene is TRBV15, the J gene TRBJ2-7; D is perhaps TRBD1 (6 bases). Germline CDR1 is LNHNV and CDR2 is YYDKDF (reference sequence). CDR3 size: 13 residues. V was clipped by 5 bases and J by 1 base, with 9 bases between them. CDR3 DNA: TGTGCCACCAGCGGGGACACTTCCTACGAGCAGTACTTC. Translated, it gives CATSGDTSYEQYF.

This clonotype was counted a single time. CDR3 sequence reads: CASRSRQGSNEKLFF. Written as DNA, the CDR3 is TGTGCCAGCAGATCACGACAGGGTTCGAATGAAAAACTGTTTTTT. The chain couples TRBV6-1 to TRBJ1-4; 7 bases match TRBD1. Germline CDR1 reads MNHNS; CDR2 reads SASEGT. The CDR3 has 15 residues. The junction had 9 bases not matched to a gene; V was cut back by 6 bases and J by 5 bases.

The chain has TRBV4-2 and TRBJ1-5; weak D call: TRBD1 (5 bases). Germline V gene sequence: CDR1 LGHNA, CDR2 YNFKEQ. The CDR3 runs 16 residues. Between the trimmed V and J ends, which lost 0 bases and 2 bases, there was a span of 11 bases. CDR3 sequence reads: CASSQEGGSGNQPQHF. In DNA form, the CDR3 reads TGTGCCAGCAGCCAAGAGGGGGGGAGCGGCAATCAGCCCCAGCATTTT.

This chain joins TRBV7-2 and TRBJ2-3; a weak D match, TRBD2 (7 bases). Germline-derived CDR1 and CDR2 are SGHTA and FQGNSA. This CDR3 has 15 amino acids. The germline V and J ends were trimmed by 4 bases and 5 bases, with 16 bases remaining between them. The CDR3 here is CASSSQGGELDTQYF. In DNA, the CDR3 is TGTGCCAGCAGCTCCCAAGGGGGGGAACTAGATACGCAGTATTTT.

V and J are TRBV4-2 and TRBJ1-5, with D perhaps TRBD1 (5 bases). Trimming took off 0 bases at V and 9 bases at J, with 15 bases between the two ends. Per germline, CDR1 LGHNA and CDR2 YNFKEQ. There are 15 residues in the CDR3. The CDR3 sequence is CASSQDIRVQGPQHF. CDR3 nucleotides: TGTGCCAGCAGCCAAGATATAAGGGTCCAGGGGCCCCAGCATTTT.

This clonotype was detected only a few times. The chain is built from TRBV20-1 and TRBJ2-6, with 7 nucleotides matching TRBD2. V dropped 6 bases and J dropped 2; count of bases not matched to a gene: 7. Germline V gene data show CDR1 as DFQATT and CDR2 as SNEGSKA (reference sequence). The CDR3 has 15 residues. CDR3 sequence (DNA): TGCAGTGCCCCCCCGGGGGGAGCTGGGGCCAACGTCCTGACTTTC. Its protein product is CSAPPGGAGANVLTF.

In its sample, this clonotype was seen many times. The chain joins TRBV20-1 to TRBJ2-2; D assignment may be TRBD1 or TRBD2 (5 bases each). The germline CDR1 and CDR2 sequences are DFQATT and SNEGSKA (reference sequence). The CDR3 runs 12 residues. CDR3 coding DNA: TGCAGCTCAGGGAGAGACACCGGGGAGCTGTTTTTT. Translating it yields CSSGRDTGELFF.

This clonotype was detected ten times or more. V gene TRBV6-5 combines with J gene TRBJ1-4; the D is unclear. The V gene lost 4 bases and the J gene lost 4 bases, with 7 bases spanning the gap. The CDR3 totals 13 residues. Germline V lookup: CDR1 MNHEY, CDR2 SVGAGI. CDR3: CASSSRLNEKLFF. The CDR3 DNA reads as TGTGCCAGCAGTTCCAGACTTAATGAAAAACTGTTTTTT.

The rearrangement joins TRBV6-5 to TRBJ1-2, with 7 bases aligning to TRBD1. V lost 4 bases to trimming and J lost 6 bases; unmatched junction nucleotides: 11. This CDR3 comprises 15 residues. The germline CDR1 and CDR2 sequences are MNHEY and SVGAGI. In nucleotides, the CDR3 is TGTGCCAGCAGTTCCGGACAGGTAGCCTATAATGGCTACACCTTC. This encodes CASSSGQVAYNGYTF.

There are many counts of this clonotype. The chain uses TRBV20-1 and TRBJ2-7, with 9 bases aligning to TRBD1. This CDR3 contains 15 residues. Losses at the gene ends were 1 base for V and 3 bases for J; bases not matched to a gene: 7. Germline V gene sequence: CDR1 DFQATT, CDR2 SNEGSKA (reference sequence). CDR3 in DNA: TGCAGTGCTAGAGGAGAGGGGACAGGGAGCTACGAGCAGTACTTC. It yields the protein CSARGEGTGSYEQYF.

The chain has TRBV7-6 and TRBJ2-1; 7 nucleotides agree with TRBD1. Germline V gene data show CDR1 as SGHVS and CDR2 as FNYEAQ. The junction had 9 bases not matched to a gene; V was cut back by 5 bases and J by 5 bases. The CDR3 consists of 15 residues. The DNA of the CDR3 is TGTGCCAGCAGCCCCTCCGGGACAGTCGACAATGAGCAGTTCTTC. This translates into CASSPSGTVDNEQFF. Full variable domain (remainder filled in from reference TRBV7-6 and TRBJ2-1): GAGVSQSPRYKVTKRGQDVALRCDPISGHVSLYWYRQALGQGPEFLTYFNYEAQQDKSGLPNDRFSAERPEGSISTLTIQRTEQRDSAMYRCASSPSGTVDNEQFFGPGTRLTVL.

A few counts support this clonotype. The chain couples TRBV20-1 to TRBJ2-7; 9 bases match TRBD1. This CDR3 spans 14 amino acids. V was clipped by 3 bases and J by 3 bases; unmatched bases: 6. Germline CDR1 and CDR2: DFQATT and SNEGSKA (reference sequence). In nucleotides, the CDR3 is TGCAGTGCTAGCGCCGGGACAGGGATCTACGAGCAGTACGTC. Translation: CSASAGTGIYEQYV.

This clonotype appeared a single time. One base away lies a much larger clone, so this may be a sequencing read error. In this CDR3 the conserved last residue, phenylalanine or tryptophan, is missing, so a read error is likely. The chain recombines TRBV12-3 or TRBV12-4 with TRBJ1-2; the D is unclear. V dropped 3 bases and J dropped 3 bases, with 11 bases sitting between them. The CDR3 loop spans 14 amino acids. The CDR3 sequence: CASSLDGVDYGYTL. The CDR3 DNA sequence: TGTGCCAGCAGTTTGGATGGGGTGGACTATGGCTACACCCTC.

Comments on this clonotype: A single base separates this from a much larger clone, so it may be a read error. The gene calls are TRBV20-1 and TRBJ2-1, with 12 bases matching TRBD2. The germline V gene has CDR1 DFQATT and CDR2 SNEGSKA (reference sequence). This CDR3 region has 16 residues. The CDR3 nucleotides are TGCAGTGCTAGGATGCTAGCGGGGGGGTTGTACAATGGGCAGTTCTTC. This encodes CSARMLAGGLYNGQFF.

This clonotype has more than one count but fewer than ten. The V and J genes are TRBV20-1 and TRBJ2-2; 7 nucleotides line up with TRBD2. V trimming: 1 base; J trimming: 3 bases; junction bases outside the gene matches: 5. Germline-derived CDR1 and CDR2 are DFQATT and SNEGSKA (reference sequence). This CDR3 is 15 amino acids long. Here the CDR3 DNA reads TGCAGTGCTAGAGTCGGCGGGGGAGACACCGGGGAGCTGTTTTTT. It yields the protein CSARVGGGDTGELFF.

The chain recombines TRBV7-2 with TRBJ2-3; D remains ambiguous. V was cut by 3 bases and J by 0 bases, with 7 bases left in between. CDR1 is SGHTA, CDR2 FQGNSA, per germline. CDR3 size: 14 residues. The CDR3 region is CASSFRRSTDTQYF. In DNA form, the CDR3 reads TGTGCCAGCAGCTTTAGACGAAGCACAGATACGCAGTATTTT. Full variable domain (remainder filled in from reference TRBV7-2 and TRBJ2-3): GAGVSQSPSNKVTEKGKDVELRCDPISGHTALYWYRQSLGQGLEFLIYFQGNSAPDKSGLPSDRFSAERTGGSVSTLTIQRTQQEDSAVYLCASSFRRSTDTQYFGPGTRLTVL.

This clonotype was seen repeatedly, ten times or more. J is TRBJ2-1 and V is TRBV29-1; tentatively, D is TRBD1 or TRBD2 (7 bases each). From germline, CDR1 is SQVTM and CDR2 ANQGSEA. Trimming took 6 bases from V and 8 from J, leaving 11 bases between them. The CDR3 is made up of 11 amino acids. CDR3 protein: CSVQGRDEQFF. CDR3 bases: TGCAGCGTACAGGGGAGGGATGAGCAGTTCTTC.

The chain has TRBV4-1 and TRBJ2-1, with D possibly being TRBD1 or TRBD2 (5 bases each). Germline CDR1 MGHRA, CDR2 YSYEKL. V was cut by 4 bases and J by 1 base, with 11 bases left in between. The CDR3 runs 15 residues. CDR3 sequence: CASSLNGGSYNEQFF. The CDR3 DNA is TGCGCCAGCAGCCTTAATGGGGGATCCTACAATGAGCAGTTCTTC.

This clonotype appeared a few times. The chain is built from TRBV6-5 and TRBJ1-4, with no clear D. Germline loops: CDR1 MNHEY, CDR2 SVGAGI. The CDR3 totals 16 residues. V lost 0 bases to trimming and J lost 6 bases, with 14 bases between them. The CDR3 DNA sequence: TGTGCCAGCAGTTACTCGGGCCCTCAATGGGATGAAAAACTGTTTTTT. Protein product: CASSYSGPQWDEKLFF.

This chain joins TRBV28 and TRBJ2-7; 7 bases fit TRBD1. The CDR3 contains 15 residues. The trim removed 3 bases at V and 2 bases at J, leaving 7 bases unmatched. Germline CDR1 and CDR2: MDHEN and SYDVKM. The DNA of the CDR3 is TGTGCCAGCAGTTTGAAGGGGGCGAGAGCCTACGAGCAGTACTTC. The encoded protein is CASSLKGARAYEQYF.

J is TRBJ2-2 and V is TRBV7-2, with 7 nucleotides matching TRBD2. This CDR3 has 14 amino acids. The V gene's germline CDR1 is SGHTA and CDR2 FQGNSA. The V and J ends lost 8 bases and 1 base, in that order; junction bases with no gene match: 4. CDR3 loop: CASAGVLNTGELFF. CDR3 sequence (DNA): TGTGCCAGCGCGGGGGTTTTGAACACCGGGGAGCTGTTTTTT.